The present TCR beta chain was sequenced within a study of blood T cell repertoires in COVID-19. Overall study context: Samples of COVID-19 (acute and convalescent) were obtained from the United States, Italy and Spain. PBMCs, B-cell-depleted T cells, or T cells provided the cDNA or gDNA that made up the material.

This clone came up once. CDR1 SNHLY and CDR2 FYNNEI come from the germline V gene. There are 15 residues in the CDR3. V trimming: 6 bases; J trimming: 5 bases; junction bases outside the gene matches: 5. Authors' data handling: Amplification of reference gene primers provided the estimated nucleated cell counts. Method: immunoSEQ multiplex PCR; TCRdb's copy keeps in-frame clones and lacks some. The D gene and trimming were derived from the DNA, and the V and J assignments and clone size from that table. There are over 90,000 clones in the sample; around 90% occur only once, and approximately 5.4% lies in the top ten.

This chain joins TRBV2 and TRBJ1-6; 9 bases line up with TRBD1. Material for sequencing was peripheral blood. The TCR comes from a woman aged 45-65 years with COVID-19, enrolled during active disease. The CDR3 is CASRTDRGNNSPLHF. The CDR3 DNA reads TGTGCCAGCAGGACCGACAGGGGGAATAATTCACCCCTCCACTTT.